The entry below gives a single TCR beta chain sequence along with its context. The antigen remains unidentified. This entry belongs to a study of shared clonotypes between healthy human individuals. Findings and caveats of the study: Sharing of clonotypes among donors was expected to vary with sequencing depth.

Only in-frame clones appear in the TCRdb table, and some are missing; sequencing was by immunoSEQ multiplex PCR. Of roughly 660,000 clones listed, about 90% are singletons. Germline V gives CDR1 SGDLS, CDR2 YYNGEE. This CDR3 has 17 residues. V shed 0 bases and J shed 4 bases, with 16 bases lying between them. What was sequenced was memory CD8+ T cells from PBMCs. Described subset: CD45RO+ cells pooled with CCR7-negative TemRA cells. The TCR sequence derives from a man between 18 and 35 years old in good health. Some clones in this sample may be carry-over from other donors' samples. The V call is TRBV9, the J call TRBJ1-4, with TRBD1 as a possible D gene (5 bases). CDR3 DNA sequence: TGTGCCAGCAGCGTAGGCCTCGACAGCGACTATAATGAAAAACTGTTTTTT. It encodes CASSVGLDSDYNEKLFF.